What follows are 27 T cell receptor beta chains derived from one specimen sequenced in a study of blood T cell repertoires in COVID-19. Repertoires were generated with immunoSEQ multiplex PCR, while TCRdb's copy carries only in-frame clones and drops some. The table lists fewer than 250,000 clones, 65% to 85% of them singletons, with about 7% in the top ten. Sequencing was performed on PBMCs or T cells enriched from blood (not recorded which). Every receptor here comes from a woman in her 40s who had recovered from COVID-19.

The rearrangement uses TRBV9 and TRBJ1-2, with 7 bases that match TRBD1. The CDR3 is 14 residues long. The junction had 11 bases not matched to a gene; V was cut back by 4 bases and J by 8 bases. Germline V gene sequence: CDR1 SGDLS, CDR2 YYNGEE. DNA of the CDR3: TGTGCCAGCAGCTCCCGGGACAGCCGGGGCGGCTACACCTTC. Translated: CASSSRDSRGGYTF.

CDR3 loop: CATSGTSGGTDTQYF. CDR3 nucleotide sequence: TGTGCCACCAGCGGGACTAGCGGGGGCACAGATACGCAGTATTTT. The chain has TRBV24-1 and TRBJ2-3; TRBD2 matches at 13 bases. Germline V gene lookup returns CDR1 KGHDR and CDR2 SFDVKD. The trim removed 7 bases at V and 1 base at J, leaving 1 base unmatched. CDR3 length: 15 residues.

This clone was counted once. This chain joins TRBV24-1 and TRBJ1-2; D uncertain. This CDR3 is built from 15 residues. The ends were cut back, 5 bases at V and 1 base at J, with 13 bases in the middle. Germline values: CDR1 KGHDR, CDR2 SFDVKD. The CDR3 nucleotides are TGTGCCACCAGTGGCCCCGGGGTCGGTAACTATGGCTACACCTTC. Its protein is CATSGPGVGNYGYTF.

The J gene is TRBJ1-4, the V gene TRBV5-4, with TRBD1 identical over 7 bases. CDR3 length: 14 residues. Germline assignment: CDR1 SGHNT and CDR2 YYREEE (reference sequence). Unmatched junction bases numbered 6, after V lost 4 bases and J lost 6 bases. The chain's CDR3 is CASSIQGKDEKLFF. The CDR3 coding sequence is TGTGCCAGCAGCATACAGGGGAAGGATGAAAAACTGTTTTTT.

This sequence joins TRBV10-3 and TRBJ2-1, with no clear D. The V end lost 6 bases, the J end lost 9 bases, and 12 bases lay between the germline ends. The germline gives CDR1 ENHRY, CDR2 SYGVKD. The CDR3 sequence is 12 residues long. The CDR3 bases are TGTGCCATCAGCCCCGATGAGGTTGAGCAGTTCTTC. As protein: CAISPDEVEQFF.

V usage is TRBV7-9 and J usage is TRBJ2-5, with 10 bases identical to TRBD2. J lost 5 bases, V lost 0 bases, and 6 bases had no gene match. The CDR3 has 16 amino acids. Germline CDR1 and CDR2: SEHNR and FQNEAQ (reference sequence). For the CDR3, the DNA is TGTGCCAGCAGCTTAGCGAGGGGACTAGCGATCGAGACCCAGTACTTC. As protein: CASSLARGLAIETQYF.

V and J are TRBV11-2 and TRBJ2-7; the match to TRBD2 covers 9 bases. J was trimmed by 0 bases and V by 3 bases; bases with no gene match: 3. Germline-derived CDR1 and CDR2 are SGHAT and FQNNGV. The CDR3 sequence is 15 residues long. Here the CDR3 reads CASSFLSGSSYEQYF. DNA of the CDR3: TGTGCCAGCAGCTTCCTTAGCGGGAGCTCCTACGAGCAGTACTTC.

The chain uses TRBV10-3 and TRBJ1-5; weak D call: TRBD1 (6 bases). Between the trimmed V and J ends, which lost 6 bases and 4 bases, there was a span of 13 bases. CDR1 and CDR2 (germline): ENHRY, SYGVKD. The CDR3 loop spans 14 amino acids. The CDR3 here is CAIRSGVLNQPQHF. CDR3 DNA sequence: TGTGCCATCAGGTCAGGGGTCCTGAATCAGCCCCAGCATTTT.

J is TRBJ1-1 and V is TRBV18; TRBD1 aligns across 9 bases. Germline V lookup: CDR1 KGHSH, CDR2 LQKENI. J gave up 1 base and V 5 bases, and 8 bases lay outside the gene matches. The CDR3 loop spans 16 amino acids. CDR3 DNA: TGTGCCAGCTCATCAGGACAGGGGACTTCGAACACTGAAGCTTTCTTT. Translated: CASSSGQGTSNTEAFF.

The chain has TRBV25-1 and TRBJ1-1; D not certain. Per the germline V gene, CDR1 is MGHDK and CDR2 is SYGVNS. The CDR3 sequence is 12 residues long. V lost 4 bases, J lost 5 bases, and 8 bases lay in between. The CDR3 protein is CASSVGRTEAFF. The CDR3 DNA sequence: TGTGCCAGCAGTGTGGGGAGGACTGAAGCTTTCTTT.

The rearrangement joins TRBV29-1 to TRBJ1-2; D gene ambiguous. Germline V gives CDR1 SQVTM, CDR2 ANQGSEA. The CDR3 runs to 14 residues. V was cut by 4 bases and J by 5 bases, with 17 bases left in between. The CDR3 sequence is CSVAPFGEGYGYTF. CDR3 sequence (DNA): TGCAGCGTTGCCCCTTTTGGTGAGGGATATGGCTACACCTTC.

The chain uses TRBV5-1 and TRBJ2-7; 14 bases align to TRBD2. The V segment lost 4 bases and the J segment 6 bases; nucleotides outside the gene matches: 0. The CDR3 length is 13 residues. Germline V gives CDR1 SGHRS, CDR2 YFSETQ. The CDR3 coding sequence is TGCGCCAGCAGCGGGACTAGCGGGAGCGAGCAGTACTTC. It yields the protein CASSGTSGSEQYF.

The V call is TRBV2, the J call TRBJ2-2; no definite D call. This CDR3 region has 16 residues. From germline, CDR1 is SNHLY and CDR2 FYNNEI. Trimming removed 7 bases at V and 0 bases at J, with 15 bases between. The DNA of the CDR3 is TGTGCCAGCACCCAAGAGTTCCTCGCGAACACCGGGGAGCTGTTTTTT. It yields the protein CASTQEFLANTGELFF.

This clone was detected once. CDR3 sequence: CASSRRLPGLAGGPTDTQYF. CDR3 in DNA: TGTGCCAGCAGCCGCAGGCTGCCGGGACTAGCGGGAGGGCCCACAGATACGCAGTATTTT. The chain is built from TRBV21-1 and TRBJ2-3; the table names TRBD2, a call not compared with the DNA. TRBV21-1 corresponds to a pseudogene. The CDR3 consists of 20 residues.

V usage is TRBV28 and J usage is TRBJ2-1; 8 bases agree with TRBD2. Per germline, CDR1 MDHEN and CDR2 SYDVKM. This CDR3 has 18 residues. The V gene end was trimmed by 1 base and the J gene end by 9 bases; junction bases not matched to a gene: 17. The CDR3 DNA follows: TGTGCCAGCAGTTTATTCGGTGTCGGGACTAGGCCAAGAGGTGAGCAGTTCTTC. Its translation: CASSLFGVGTRPRGEQFF.

V usage is TRBV5-1 and J usage is TRBJ1-5, with 10 bases fitting TRBD1. The trim removed 5 bases at V and 6 bases at J, leaving 11 bases unmatched. Germline V gene lookup returns CDR1 SGHRS and CDR2 YFSETQ. The length of the CDR3 is 16 residues. In nucleotides, the CDR3 is TGCGCCAGCAGTCCAATGGGACAGGGGTTCGGTCAGCCCCAGCATTTT. It yields the protein CASSPMGQGFGQPQHF.

The rearrangement joins TRBV11-2 to TRBJ2-2, with TRBD1 identical over 7 bases. V trimming: 1 base; J trimming: 4 bases; junction bases outside the gene matches: 6. The CDR3 spans 16 residues. Germline CDR1 is SGHAT and CDR2 is FQNNGV. CDR3 nucleotides: TGTGCCAGCAGCTTAGCCTCCAGGGGGACCACCGGGGAGCTGTTTTTT. Residues: CASSLASRGTTGELFF. The full variable domain, completed using reference TRBV11-2 and TRBJ2-2, is EAGVAQSPRYKIIEKRQSVAFWCNPISGHATLYWYQQILGQGPKLLIQFQNNGVVDDSQLPKDRFSAERLKGVDSTLKIQPAKLEDSAVYLCASSLASRGTTGELFFGEGSRLTVL.

This clone occurred once. The chain recombines TRBV15 with TRBJ2-1; possible D gene TRBD2, 6 bases. Germline V gene data show CDR1 as LNHNV and CDR2 as YYDKDF (reference sequence). The V end was cut by 0 bases, the J end by 7 bases, with 16 bases between. CDR3 length: 16 residues. DNA of the CDR3: TGTGCCACCAGCAGAGATTGGAGGGGCAGGAGGAATGAGCAGTTCTTC. This translates into CATSRDWRGRRNEQFF.

V gene TRBV5-1 combines with J gene TRBJ2-6, with D perhaps TRBD1 (6 bases). The CDR3 has 12 residues. The V end was cut by 3 bases, the J end by 10 bases, with 8 bases between. Germline CDR1 is SGHRS and CDR2 is YFSETQ. CDR3 sequence (DNA): TGCGCCAGCAGCTCGGACAGAAACGTCCTGACTTTC. Translated, it gives CASSSDRNVLTF.

The gene calls are TRBV2 and TRBJ1-2; maybe TRBD1 (6 bases). This CDR3 spans 13 amino acids. From germline, CDR1 is SNHLY and CDR2 FYNNEI. The V end lost 4 bases, the J end lost 6 bases, and 12 bases lay between the germline ends. The CDR3 nucleotides read TGTGCCAGCAGTGGGGGGGGCTATCATGGCTACACCTTC. It specifies CASSGGGYHGYTF. The variable domain in full, with the rest retrieved from reference TRBV2 and TRBJ1-2, is EPEVTQTPSHQVTQMGQEVILRCVPISNHLYFYWYRQILGQKVEFLVSFYNNEISEKSEIFDDQFSVERPDGSNFTLKIRSTKLEDSAMYFCASSGGGYHGYTFGSGTRLTVV.

CDR3 DNA sequence: TGTGCCAGCACCCTTACAGGGAAGGCTAACTATGGCTACACCTTC. Translated, it gives CASTLTGKANYGYTF. This chain connects TRBV6-5 to TRBJ1-2; D might be TRBD1 (6 bases). This CDR3 is built from 15 residues. Germline values: CDR1 MNHEY, CDR2 SVGAGI. Trimming stripped 7 bases from V and 0 bases from J, with 15 bases between.

The V call is TRBV5-6, the J call TRBJ1-2, with 7 bases identical to TRBD1. Trimming cost V 3 bases and J 3 bases; bases outside gene matches: 5. This CDR3 comprises 14 residues. The germline gives CDR1 SGHDT, CDR2 YYEEEE. The chain's CDR3 is CASSSTGTDYGYTF. The CDR3 DNA sequence: TGTGCCAGCAGCTCAACCGGGACAGACTATGGCTACACCTTC.

This clone was detected a few times. This rearrangement joins TRBV5-4 to TRBJ2-7; tentatively, D is TRBD1 (7 bases). Germline V gene sequence: CDR1 SGHNT, CDR2 YYREEE (reference sequence). The V gene lost 4 bases and the J gene lost 5 bases, with 19 bases spanning the gap. The CDR3 has 15 amino acids. The CDR3 loop reads CASSHRGGIVNEQYF. The CDR3 region has the DNA TGTGCCAGCAGCCACAGGGGCGGGATAGTCAACGAGCAGTACTTC.

This sequence joins TRBV18 and TRBJ2-2; 11 bases line up with TRBD2. Germline loops: CDR1 KGHSH, CDR2 LQKENI. The V and J ends lost 3 bases and 6 bases, in that order; junction bases with no gene match: 0. The CDR3 totals 14 residues. CDR3 amino acids: CASSPGLAAGELFF. CDR3 nucleotide sequence: TGTGCCAGCTCACCGGGACTAGCGGCCGGGGAGCTGTTTTTT.

The chain employs TRBV10-3 and TRBJ1-3; D possibly corresponds to TRBD1 (6 bases). V lost 10 bases and J lost 0, with 22 bases in between. From germline, CDR1 is ENHRY and CDR2 SYGVKD. The CDR3 has 17 amino acids. This CDR3 is CATRDNFLLSSGNTIYF. The CDR3 DNA sequence: TGTGCCACTCGGGACAATTTTTTGTTGAGCTCTGGAAACACCATATATTTT.

The rearrangement joins TRBV11-2 to TRBJ2-5, with D maybe TRBD2 (5 bases). This CDR3 is 13 amino acids long. Germline CDR1 and CDR2: SGHAT and FQNNGV. V lost 5 bases and J 5 bases, leaving 12 bases between the germline ends. CDR3: CASSASREETQYF. CDR3 in DNA: TGTGCCAGCAGCGCCTCTAGGGAGGAGACCCAGTACTTC.

This chain connects TRBV7-3 to TRBJ2-5; the D gene is possibly TRBD2 (6 bases). Germline V gives CDR1 SGHTA, CDR2 FQGTGA. V gave up 5 bases and J gave up 5 bases, with 18 bases separating them. The CDR3 covers 15 residues. This chain's CDR3 is CASSPNYGSWETQYF. CDR3 bases: TGTGCCAGCAGCCCCAACTACGGGAGTTGGGAGACCCAGTACTTC.